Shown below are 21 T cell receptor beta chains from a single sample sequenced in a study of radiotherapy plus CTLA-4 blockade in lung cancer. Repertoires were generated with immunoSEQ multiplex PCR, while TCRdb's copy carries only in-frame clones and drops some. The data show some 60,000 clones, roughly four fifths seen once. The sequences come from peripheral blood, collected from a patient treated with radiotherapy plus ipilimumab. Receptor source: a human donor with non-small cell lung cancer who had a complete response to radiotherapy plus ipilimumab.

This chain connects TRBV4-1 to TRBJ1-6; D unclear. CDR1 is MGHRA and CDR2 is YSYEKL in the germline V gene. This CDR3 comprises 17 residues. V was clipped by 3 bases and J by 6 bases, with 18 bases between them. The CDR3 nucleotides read TGCGCCAGCAGCCAGCCTACTTACCGGGGTCGTAATTCACCCCTCCACTTT. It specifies CASSQPTYRGRNSPLHF.

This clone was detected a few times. The chain's CDR3 is CASSRSGRTKRADTQYF. CDR3 DNA: TGTGCCAGCAGCCGTAGCGGGAGGACAAAAAGGGCAGATACGCAGTATTTT. The chain has TRBV7-9 and TRBJ2-3, with 10 bases fitting TRBD2. CDR3 length: 17 residues. The germline V gene has CDR1 SEHNR and CDR2 FQNEAQ (reference sequence). J was trimmed by 4 bases and V by 5 bases; bases with no gene match: 12. Combining the CDR3 with reference TRBV7-9 and TRBJ2-3 gives the whole variable domain DTGVSQNPRHKITKRGQNVTFRCDPISEHNRLYWYRQTLGQGPEFLTYFQNEAQLEKSRLLSDRFSAERPKGSFSTLEIQRTEQGDSAMYLCASSRSGRTKRADTQYFGPGTRLTVL.

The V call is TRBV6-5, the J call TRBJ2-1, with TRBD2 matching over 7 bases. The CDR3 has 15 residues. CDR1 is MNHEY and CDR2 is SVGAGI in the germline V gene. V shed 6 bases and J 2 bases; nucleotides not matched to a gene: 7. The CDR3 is CASRKAGSTYNEQFF. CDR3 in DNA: TGTGCCAGCAGGAAAGCGGGGAGTACCTACAATGAGCAGTTCTTC.

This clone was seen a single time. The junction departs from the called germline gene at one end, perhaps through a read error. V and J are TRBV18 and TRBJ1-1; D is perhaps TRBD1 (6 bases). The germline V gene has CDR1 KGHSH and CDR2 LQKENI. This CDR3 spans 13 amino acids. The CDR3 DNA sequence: TGTGCCAGCTCACCAGCGAGGGACACGGAAGCTTTCTTT. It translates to CASSPARDTEAFF.

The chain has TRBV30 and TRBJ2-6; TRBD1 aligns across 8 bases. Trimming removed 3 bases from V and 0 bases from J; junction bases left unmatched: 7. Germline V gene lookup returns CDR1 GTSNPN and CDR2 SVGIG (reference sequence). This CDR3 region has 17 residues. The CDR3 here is CAWSSGTGVSGANVLTF. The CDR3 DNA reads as TGTGCCTGGAGCTCCGGGACAGGCGTCTCTGGGGCCAACGTCCTGACTTTC.

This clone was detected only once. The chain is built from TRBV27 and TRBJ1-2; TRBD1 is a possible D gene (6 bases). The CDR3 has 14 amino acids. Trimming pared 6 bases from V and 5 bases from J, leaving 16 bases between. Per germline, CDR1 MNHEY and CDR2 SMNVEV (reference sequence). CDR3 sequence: CASRGASLKYGYTF. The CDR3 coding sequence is TGTGCCAGCAGGGGGGCGAGCCTGAAGTATGGCTACACCTTC.

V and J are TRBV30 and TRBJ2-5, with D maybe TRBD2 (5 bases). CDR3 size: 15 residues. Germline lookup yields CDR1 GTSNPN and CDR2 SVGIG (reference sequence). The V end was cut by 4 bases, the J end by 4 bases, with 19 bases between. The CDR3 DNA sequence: TGTGCCTGGATACCGGGCCACCGAGGGCCAGAGACCCAGTACTTC. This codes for CAWIPGHRGPETQYF.

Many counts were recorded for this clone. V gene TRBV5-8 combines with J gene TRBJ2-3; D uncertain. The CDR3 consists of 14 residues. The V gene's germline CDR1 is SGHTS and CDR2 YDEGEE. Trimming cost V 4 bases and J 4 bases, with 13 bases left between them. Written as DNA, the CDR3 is TGTGCCAGCAGCCAATTAGTGGCGGCAGATACGCAGTATTTT. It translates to CASSQLVAADTQYF.

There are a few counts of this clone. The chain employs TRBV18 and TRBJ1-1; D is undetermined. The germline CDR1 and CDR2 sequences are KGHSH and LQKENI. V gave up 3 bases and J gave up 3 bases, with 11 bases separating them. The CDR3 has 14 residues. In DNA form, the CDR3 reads TGTGCCAGCTCACCTGAGGTCACCGACACTGAAGCTTTCTTT. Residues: CASSPEVTDTEAFF.

The CDR3 DNA is TGTGCCAGCAGCTTAAGCTCGCAGGGAAGCTACACCGGGGAGCTGTTTTTT. It yields the protein CASSLSSQGSYTGELFF. V usage is TRBV7-2 and J usage is TRBJ2-2, with D perhaps matching TRBD1 (5 bases). This CDR3 has 17 residues. V was pared by 2 bases and J by 3 bases, with 16 bases between. CDR1 is SGHTA, CDR2 FQGNSA, per germline.

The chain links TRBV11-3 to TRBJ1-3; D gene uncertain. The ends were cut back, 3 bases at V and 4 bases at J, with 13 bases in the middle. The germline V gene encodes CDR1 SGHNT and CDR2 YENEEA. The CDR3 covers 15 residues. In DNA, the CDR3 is TGTGCCAGCAGCTTGGTTCGGGGTCCCGGAAACACCATATATTTT. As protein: CASSLVRGPGNTIYF.

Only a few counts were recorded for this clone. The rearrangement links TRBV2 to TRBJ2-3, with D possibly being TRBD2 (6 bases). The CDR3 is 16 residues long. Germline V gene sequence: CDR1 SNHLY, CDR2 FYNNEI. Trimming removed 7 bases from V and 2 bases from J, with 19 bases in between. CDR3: CASNLNGRPNTDTQYF. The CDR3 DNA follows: TGTGCCAGCAACCTAAACGGGAGACCAAACACAGATACGCAGTATTTT.

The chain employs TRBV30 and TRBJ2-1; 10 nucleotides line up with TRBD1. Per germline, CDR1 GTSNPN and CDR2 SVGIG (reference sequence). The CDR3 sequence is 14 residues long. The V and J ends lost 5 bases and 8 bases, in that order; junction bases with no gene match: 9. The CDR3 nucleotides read TGTGCCTGGGGCCCCGGGACAGGGGCCCATGAGCAGTTCTTC. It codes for CAWGPGTGAHEQFF.

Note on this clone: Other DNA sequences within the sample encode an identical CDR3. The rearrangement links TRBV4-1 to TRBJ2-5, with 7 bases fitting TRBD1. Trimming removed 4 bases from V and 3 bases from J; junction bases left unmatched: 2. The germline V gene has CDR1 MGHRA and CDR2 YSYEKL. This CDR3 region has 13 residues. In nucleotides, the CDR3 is TGCGCCAGCAGCCCCGGGACAGAAGAGACCCAGTACTTC. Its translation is CASSPGTEETQYF.

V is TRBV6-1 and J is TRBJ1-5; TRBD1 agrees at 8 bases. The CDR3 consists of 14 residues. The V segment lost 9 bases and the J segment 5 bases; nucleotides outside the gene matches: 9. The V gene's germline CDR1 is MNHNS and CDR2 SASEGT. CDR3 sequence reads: CASSSTGVDQPQHF. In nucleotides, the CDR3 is TGTGCCAGTTCTTCGACAGGGGTGGATCAGCCCCAGCATTTT.

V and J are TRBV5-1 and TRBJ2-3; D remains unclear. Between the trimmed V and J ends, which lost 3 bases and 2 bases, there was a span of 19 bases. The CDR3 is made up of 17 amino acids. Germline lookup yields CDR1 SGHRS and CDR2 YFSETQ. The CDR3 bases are TGCGCCAGCAGCTCCAACTACTTCCCTCCCCACACAGATACGCAGTATTTT. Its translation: CASSSNYFPPHTDTQYF. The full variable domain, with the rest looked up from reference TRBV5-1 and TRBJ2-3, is KAGVTQTPRYLIKTRGQQVTLSCSPISGHRSVSWYQQTPGQGLQFLFEYFSETQRNKGNFPGRFSGRQFSNSRSEMNVSTLELGDSALYLCASSSNYFPPHTDTQYFGPGTRLTVL.

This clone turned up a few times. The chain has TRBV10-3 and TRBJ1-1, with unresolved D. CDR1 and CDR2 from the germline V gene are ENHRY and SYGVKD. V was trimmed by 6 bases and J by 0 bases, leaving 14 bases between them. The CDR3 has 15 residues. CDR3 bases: TGTGCCATCAGGGGAGACACCTCTGTGAACACTGAAGCTTTCTTT. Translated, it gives CAIRGDTSVNTEAFF.

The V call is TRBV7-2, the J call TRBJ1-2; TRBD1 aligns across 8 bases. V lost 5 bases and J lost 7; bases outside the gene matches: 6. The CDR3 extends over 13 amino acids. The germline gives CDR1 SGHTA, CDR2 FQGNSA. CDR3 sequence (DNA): TGTGCCAGCAGCCCCCAGGGGGCGGGTGGCTACACCTTC. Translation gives CASSPQGAGGYTF.

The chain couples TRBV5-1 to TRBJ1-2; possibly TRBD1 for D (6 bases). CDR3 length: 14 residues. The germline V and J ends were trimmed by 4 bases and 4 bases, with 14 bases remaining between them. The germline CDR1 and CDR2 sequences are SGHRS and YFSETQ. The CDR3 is CASSLEGDAYGYTF. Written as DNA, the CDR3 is TGCGCCAGCAGCCTGGAGGGGGATGCCTATGGCTACACCTTC.

The CDR3 is CASSPDRTYGYTF. The DNA of the CDR3 is TGTGCCAGCAGCCCCGACAGAACCTATGGCTACACCTTC. The chain uses TRBV14 and TRBJ1-2, with D possibly matching TRBD1 (5 bases). V lost 4 bases and J lost 4, with 10 bases in between. This CDR3 has 13 amino acids. Germline CDR1 reads SGHDN; CDR2 reads FVKESK.

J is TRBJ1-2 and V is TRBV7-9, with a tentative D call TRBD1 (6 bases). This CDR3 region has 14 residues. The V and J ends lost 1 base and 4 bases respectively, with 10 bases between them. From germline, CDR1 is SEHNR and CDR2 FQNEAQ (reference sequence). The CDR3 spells CASSLGQAIYGYTF. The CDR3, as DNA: TGTGCCAGCAGCTTAGGACAGGCAATCTATGGCTACACCTTC.